This T cell receptor (beta chain) was profiled in a study of OX40 agonist ivuxolimab in advanced cancers. In the study overall: Ivuxolimab is a fully human IgG2 antibody that activates OX40 (CD134).

CDR3 size: 12 residues. Germline assignment: CDR1 ENHRY and CDR2 SYGVKD. Comments on this clone: The antigen remains unidentified.

Patients with a history of autoimmune disease or on systemic immunosuppression were excluded. Study-level points and caveats: Antigen specificity of clonally expanded peripheral T cells was not established. There was clonal expansion of CD4+ and CD8+ blood T cells by week 6 at 0.1 to 3.0 mg/kg.

TCRdb's copy holds only in-frame clones and misses some; the assay was immunoSEQ multiplex PCR. The sample has approximately 26,000 clones; approximately 79% are singletons. The starting material was CD4+ or CD8+ T cells sorted from blood, obtained in a trial of the OX40 agonist ivuxolimab. This TCR derives from an adult with an advanced solid tumor such as melanoma, head and neck, liver or kidney cancer. The genes are TRBV10-3 and TRBJ2-5; weak D call: TRBD1 (6 bases). TRBJ2-7 explains the end of the DNA better; the J call may be wrong. The CDR3 loop is CAISGQAYEQYF. The DNA for the CDR3 is TGTGCCATCAGTGGACAGGCCTACGAGCAGTACTTC.